This T cell receptor (beta chain) was identified during a study of PD-L1 blockade in urothelial cancer. Looking at the study overall: Of prior chemotherapy regimens, patients had received between 0 and 3. Blood underwent analysis 3 weeks (second dose) and 6 weeks after treatment began.

The table lists this clone with a few counts. Using immunoSEQ multiplex PCR, the repertoire was profiled, and TCRdb retains in-frame clones only, with some absent. The table has 130,000 or so clones, about 88% seen once. Documented time point: pretreatment peripheral blood. This receptor was identified in a middle-aged man with urothelial cancer. Sequences were derived from PBMCs, sampled around atezolizumab (anti-PD-L1) treatment.

The CDR3 reads CASRPGQGVYNEQFF. Here the CDR3 DNA reads TGTGCCAGCAGACCAGGACAGGGGGTCTACAATGAGCAGTTCTTC. J is TRBJ2-1 and V is TRBV7-9; 10 bases fit TRBD1. The germline gives CDR1 SEHNR, CDR2 FQNEAQ (reference sequence). The length of the CDR3 is 15 residues. V dropped 6 bases and J dropped 3; count of bases not matched to a gene: 5. The full variable domain, with the rest looked up from reference TRBV7-9 and TRBJ2-1, is DTGVSQNPRHKITKRGQNVTFRCDPISEHNRLYWYRQTLGQGPEFLTYFQNEAQLEKSRLLSDRFSAERPKGSFSTLEIQRTEQGDSAMYLCASRPGQGVYNEQFFGPGTRLTVL.